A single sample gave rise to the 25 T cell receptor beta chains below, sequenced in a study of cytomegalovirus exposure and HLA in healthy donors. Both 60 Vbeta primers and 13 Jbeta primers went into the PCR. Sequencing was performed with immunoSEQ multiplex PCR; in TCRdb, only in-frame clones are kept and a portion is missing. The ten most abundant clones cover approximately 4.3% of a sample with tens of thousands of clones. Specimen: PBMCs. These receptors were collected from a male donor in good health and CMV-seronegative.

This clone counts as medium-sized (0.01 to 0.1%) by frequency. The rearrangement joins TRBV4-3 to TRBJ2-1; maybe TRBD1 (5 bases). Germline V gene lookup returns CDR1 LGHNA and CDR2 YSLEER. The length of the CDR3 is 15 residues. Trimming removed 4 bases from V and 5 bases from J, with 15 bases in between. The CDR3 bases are TGCGCCAGCAGCCGGGAAGATGGGGCAGACAATGAGCAGTTCTTC. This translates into CASSREDGADNEQFF.

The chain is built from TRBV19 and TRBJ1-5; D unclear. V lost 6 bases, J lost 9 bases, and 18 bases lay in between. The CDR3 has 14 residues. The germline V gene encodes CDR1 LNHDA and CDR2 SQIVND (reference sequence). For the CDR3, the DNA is TGTGCCAGTAGCCTAGACTCTCAAGTGAGGCCCCAGCATTTT. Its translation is CASSLDSQVRPQHF.

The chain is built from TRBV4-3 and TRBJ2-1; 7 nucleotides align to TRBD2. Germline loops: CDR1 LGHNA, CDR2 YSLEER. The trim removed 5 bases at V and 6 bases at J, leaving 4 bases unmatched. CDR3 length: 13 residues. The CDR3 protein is CASSSRTSNEQFF. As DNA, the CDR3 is TGCGCCAGCAGCTCCCGGACTAGCAATGAGCAGTTCTTC.

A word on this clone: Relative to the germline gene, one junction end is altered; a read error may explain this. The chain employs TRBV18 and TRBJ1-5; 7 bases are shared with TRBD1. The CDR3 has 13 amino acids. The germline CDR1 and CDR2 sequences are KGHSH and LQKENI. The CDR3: CASSGDSNRPQHF. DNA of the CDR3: TGTGCCAGCTCAGGGGACAGCAATCGGCCCCAGCATTTT.

CDR3 in amino acids: CASSLSLAGTDTQYF. The CDR3, as DNA: TGTGCCAGCAGTTTATCACTAGCGGGGACAGATACGCAGTATTTT. The V call is TRBV27, the J call TRBJ2-3; 10 positions match TRBD2. V lost 0 bases and J lost 3; bases outside the gene matches: 0. The CDR3 extends over 15 amino acids. Germline CDR1 and CDR2: MNHEY and SMNVEV (reference sequence).

The CDR3 region has the DNA TGTGCCAGTAGGGGACAGGGTCGGGGCAATCAGCCCCAGCATTTT. Protein sequence: CASRGQGRGNQPQHF. The V gene is TRBV19, the J gene TRBJ1-5; TRBD1 matches at 9 bases. The V segment lost 6 bases and the J segment 2 bases; nucleotides outside the gene matches: 5. The CDR3 contains 15 residues. The germline CDR1 and CDR2 sequences are LNHDA and SQIVND (reference sequence).

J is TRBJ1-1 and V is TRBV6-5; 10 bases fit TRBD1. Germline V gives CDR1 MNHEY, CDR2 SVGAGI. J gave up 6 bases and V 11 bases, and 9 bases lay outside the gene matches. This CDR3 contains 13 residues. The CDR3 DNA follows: TGTGCCGGGTTGGGACAGGGGTGGGCTGAAGCTTTCTTT. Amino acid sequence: CAGLGQGWAEAFF.

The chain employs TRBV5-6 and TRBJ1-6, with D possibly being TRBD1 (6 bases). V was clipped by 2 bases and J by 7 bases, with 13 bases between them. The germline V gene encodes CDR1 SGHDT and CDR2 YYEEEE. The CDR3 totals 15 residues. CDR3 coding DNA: TGTGCCAGCAGCTTCGGGCAGGGGTCCAATTCACCCCTCCACTTT. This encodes CASSFGQGSNSPLHF.

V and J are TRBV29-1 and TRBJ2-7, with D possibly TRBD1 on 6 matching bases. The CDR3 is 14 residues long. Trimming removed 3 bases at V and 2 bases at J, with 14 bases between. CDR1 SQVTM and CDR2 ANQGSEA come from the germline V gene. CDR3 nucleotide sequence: TGCAGCGTTGACCGACTTGGGGGCGCCTACGAGCAGTACTTC. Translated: CSVDRLGGAYEQYF.

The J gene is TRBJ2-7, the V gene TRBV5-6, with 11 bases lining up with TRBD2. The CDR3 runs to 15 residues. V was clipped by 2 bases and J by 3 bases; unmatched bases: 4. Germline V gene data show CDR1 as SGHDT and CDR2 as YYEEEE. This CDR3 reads CASSFPGLADYEQYF. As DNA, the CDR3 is TGTGCCAGCAGCTTCCCGGGACTAGCGGACTACGAGCAGTACTTC. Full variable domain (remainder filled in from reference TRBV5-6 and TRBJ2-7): DAGVTQSPTHLIKTRGQQVTLRCSPKSGHDTVSWYQQALGQGPQFIFQYYEEEERQRGNFPDRFSGHQFPNYSSELNVNALLLGDSALYLCASSFPGLADYEQYFGPGTRLTVT.

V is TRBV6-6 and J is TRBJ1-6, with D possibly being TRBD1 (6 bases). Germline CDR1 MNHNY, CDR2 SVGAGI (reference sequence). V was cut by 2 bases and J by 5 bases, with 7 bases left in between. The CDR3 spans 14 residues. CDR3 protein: CASSYNRDNSPLHF. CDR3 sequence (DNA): TGTGCCAGCAGTTACAACAGGGATAATTCACCCCTCCACTTT.

The CDR3 protein is CASTPTGATEAFF. CDR3 sequence (DNA): TGTGCCAGCACCCCGACAGGGGCCACTGAAGCTTTCTTT. V is TRBV27 and J is TRBJ1-1, with TRBD1 matching over 8 bases. CDR3 length: 13 residues. J lost 4 bases, V lost 7 bases, and 5 bases had no gene match. CDR1 is MNHEY, CDR2 SMNVEV, per germline (reference sequence).

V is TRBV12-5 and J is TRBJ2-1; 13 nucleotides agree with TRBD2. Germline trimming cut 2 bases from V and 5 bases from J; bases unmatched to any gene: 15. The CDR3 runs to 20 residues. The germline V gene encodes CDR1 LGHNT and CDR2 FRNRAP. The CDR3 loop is CASGLSPLAGGLRSDNEQFF. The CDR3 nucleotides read TGTGCTAGTGGTTTGTCCCCACTAGCGGGGGGGCTGAGATCCGACAATGAGCAGTTCTTC. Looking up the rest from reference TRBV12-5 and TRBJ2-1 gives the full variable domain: DARVTQTPRHKVTEMGQEVTMRCQPILGHNTVFWYRQTMMQGLELLAYFRNRAPLDDSGMPKDRFSAEMPDATLATLKIQPSEPRDSAVYFCASGLSPLAGGLRSDNEQFFGPGTRLTVL.

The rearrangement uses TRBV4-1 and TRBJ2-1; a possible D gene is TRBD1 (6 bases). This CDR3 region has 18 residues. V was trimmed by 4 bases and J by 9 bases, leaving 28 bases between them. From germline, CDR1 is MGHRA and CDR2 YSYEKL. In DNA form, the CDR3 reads TGCGCCAGCAGCCGATCACAGATTCAGGCCTGGTTAGGGGGTGAGCAGTTCTTC. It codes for CASSRSQIQAWLGGEQFF.

The CDR3 region is CASSPDSPFQETQYF. CDR3 sequence (DNA): TGTGCCAGCAGCCCGGACAGTCCCTTCCAAGAGACCCAGTACTTC. The gene calls are TRBV7-8 and TRBJ2-5; D perhaps matches TRBD1 (6 bases). This CDR3 spans 15 amino acids. V was cut by 5 bases and J by 1 base, with 14 bases left in between. CDR1 and CDR2 from the germline V gene are SGHVS and FQNEAQ.

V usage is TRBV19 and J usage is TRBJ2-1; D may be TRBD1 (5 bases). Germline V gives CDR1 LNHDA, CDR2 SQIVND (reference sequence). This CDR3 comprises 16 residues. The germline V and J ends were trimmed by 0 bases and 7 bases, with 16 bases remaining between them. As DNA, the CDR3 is TGTGCCAGTAGTATAGATCAAGGGGAAATATGGAATGAGCAGTTCTTC. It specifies CASSIDQGEIWNEQFF. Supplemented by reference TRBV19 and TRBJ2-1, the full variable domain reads DGGITQSPKYLFRKEGQNVTLSCEQNLNHDAMYWYRQDPGQGLRLIYYSQIVNDFQKGDIAEGYSVSREKKESFPLTVTSAQKNPTAFYLCASSIDQGEIWNEQFFGPGTRLTVL.

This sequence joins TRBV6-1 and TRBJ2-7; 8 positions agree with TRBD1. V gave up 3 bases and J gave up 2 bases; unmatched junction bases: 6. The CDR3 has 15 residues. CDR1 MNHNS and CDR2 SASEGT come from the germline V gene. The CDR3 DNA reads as TGTGCCAGCAGTGATATTGGACAGGGTACCTACGAGCAGTACTTC. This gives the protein CASSDIGQGTYEQYF.

The CDR3 protein is CASGNAGGTGEQFF. CDR3 in DNA: TGTGCCAGCGGTAACGCGGGGGGGACGGGTGAGCAGTTCTTC. J is TRBJ2-1 and V is TRBV6-6; 9 nucleotides agree with TRBD2. The J segment lost 9 bases and the V segment lost 8 bases, leaving 11 bases of the junction unmatched. The length of the CDR3 is 14 residues. CDR1 is MNHNY and CDR2 is SVGAGI in the germline V gene (reference sequence).

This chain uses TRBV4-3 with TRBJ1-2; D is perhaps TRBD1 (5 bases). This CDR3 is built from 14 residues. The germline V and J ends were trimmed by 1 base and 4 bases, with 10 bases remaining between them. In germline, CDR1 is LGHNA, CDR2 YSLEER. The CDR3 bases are TGCGCCAGCAGCCAAGGTCACCAGGGCTATGGCTACACCTTC. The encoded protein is CASSQGHQGYGYTF.

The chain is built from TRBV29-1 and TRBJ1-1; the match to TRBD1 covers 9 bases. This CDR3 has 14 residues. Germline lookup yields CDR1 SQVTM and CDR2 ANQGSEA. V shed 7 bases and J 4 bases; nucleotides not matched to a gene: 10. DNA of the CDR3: TGCAGCGCCGGACAGGGACAGGGACCCACTGAAGCTTTCTTT. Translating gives CSAGQGQGPTEAFF.

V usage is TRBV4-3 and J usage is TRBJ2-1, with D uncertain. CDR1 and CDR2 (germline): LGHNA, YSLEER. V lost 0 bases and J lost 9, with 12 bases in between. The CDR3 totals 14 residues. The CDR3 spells CASSQDLTAVEQFF. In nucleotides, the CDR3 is TGCGCCAGCAGCCAAGATCTTACAGCAGTTGAGCAGTTCTTC.

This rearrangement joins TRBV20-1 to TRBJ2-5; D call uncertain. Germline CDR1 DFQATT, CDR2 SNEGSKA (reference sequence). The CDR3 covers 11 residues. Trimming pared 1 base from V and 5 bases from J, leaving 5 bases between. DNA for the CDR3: TGCAGTGCTAGAGGGGCGGAGACCCAGTACTTC. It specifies CSARGAETQYF.

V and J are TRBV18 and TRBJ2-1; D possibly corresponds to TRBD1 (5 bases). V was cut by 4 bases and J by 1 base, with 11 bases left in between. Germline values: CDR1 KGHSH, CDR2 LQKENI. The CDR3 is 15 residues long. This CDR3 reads CASSLDTLSYNEQFF. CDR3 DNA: TGTGCCAGCTCACTGGACACCTTATCCTACAATGAGCAGTTCTTC.

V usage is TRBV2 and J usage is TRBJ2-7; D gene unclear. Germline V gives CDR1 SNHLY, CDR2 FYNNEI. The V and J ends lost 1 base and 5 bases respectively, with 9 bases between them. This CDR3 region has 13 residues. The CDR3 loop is CASSEGWSNEQYF. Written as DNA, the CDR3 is TGTGCCAGCAGTGAAGGGTGGAGCAACGAGCAGTACTTC.

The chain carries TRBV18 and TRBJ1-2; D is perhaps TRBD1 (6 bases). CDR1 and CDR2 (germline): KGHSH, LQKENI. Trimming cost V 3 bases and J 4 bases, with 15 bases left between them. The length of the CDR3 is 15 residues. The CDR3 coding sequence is TGTGCCAGCTCACCCCGGACAGCCTCTCTCTATGGCTACACCTTC. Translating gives CASSPRTASLYGYTF.